This is a list of T cell receptor beta chains from one sample in a study of blood T cell repertoires in COVID-19. TCRdb's table, derived via immunoSEQ multiplex PCR, lists solely in-frame clones and lacks some. This sample has around 250,000 clones, with 70% to 90% found just once. Sequencing input: PBMCs or T cells enriched from blood (not recorded which). The receptors were sampled from a woman in her 40s with acute COVID-19. Each CDR3 is given with its conserved first and last residue. Fields, in order: clone size, D gene, V gene, J gene, CDR3 DNA, CDR3 protein. The D gene is left open where the match is weak. Clone size is stated in some rows and not others, as once, few, many or a class when expanded.

NA	TRBD2	TRBV15	TRBJ2-7	TGTGCCACCAGCAGAGTACTAGCGGGAGTCGAGCAGTACTTC	CATSRVLAGVEQYF
NA	NA	TRBV2	TRBJ1-6	TGTGCCAGCAGTGAGAGACAGAATAATTCACCCCTCCACTTT	CASSERQNNSPLHF
NA	TRBD1	TRBV12-5	TRBJ1-4	TGTGCTAGTGGTCCGACAGGGTTCGCTGAAAAACTGTTTTTT	CASGPTGFAEKLFF
NA	NA	TRBV21-1	TRBJ2-5	TGTGCCAGCAGCAAAGAGGGGCTTGACAGCGATGTTAAAGAGACCCAGTACTTC	CASSKEGLDSDVKETQYF
NA	TRBD1	TRBV24-1	TRBJ2-1	TGTGCCACCAGTGATTTGCTGGACAGGGGCAATGAGCAGTTCTTC	CATSDLLDRGNEQFF
NA	NA	TRBV19	TRBJ1-1	TGTGCCAGTAGTATAGCTAGGGGGGGGAACACTGAAGCTTTCTTT	CASSIARGGNTEAFF
NA	TRBD1	TRBV6-2/TRBV6-3	TRBJ2-1	TGTGCCAGCAGTTACCCCACAGGGGCCCCTTACAATGAGCAGTTCTTC	CASSYPTGAPYNEQFF
NA	TRBD2	TRBV9	TRBJ2-1	TGTGCCAGCAGCCCCCCCCCGGGGACTAGCGGCTACAATGAGCAGTTCTTC	CASSPPPGTSGYNEQFF
NA	NA	TRBV23-1	TRBJ1-5	TGCGCCAGGCGATTGACAGGTTTATATCAGCCCCAGCATTTT	CARRLTGLYQPQHF
NA	NA	TRBV10-2	TRBJ2-2	TGCGCCAGCATTGGGACTTTGAACACCGGGGAGCTGTTTTTT	CASIGTLNTGELFF
NA	TRBD1	TRBV2	TRBJ1-6	TGTGCCAGCAAGAGGAGGCCCCTACAGGGGTCTACCGGTATTTCACCCCTCCACTTT	CASKRRPLQGSTGISPLHF
NA	TRBD2	TRBV11-2	TRBJ2-5	TGTGCCAGCAGCTTAGGATTACTAGCGGGAACATTGAGGGTAGAGACCCAGTACTTC	CASSLGLLAGTLRVETQYF
NA	NA	TRBV5-1	TRBJ1-5	TGCGCCAGCAGCACAAGAGGCGGCAATCAGCCCCAGCATTTT	CASSTRGGNQPQHF
NA	NA	TRBV9	TRBJ2-1	TGTGCCAGCAGCCTCGGACAGCTAATCAATCACAATGAGCAGTTCTTC	CASSLGQLINHNEQFF
NA	NA	TRBV25-1	TRBJ2-7	TGTGCCAGCAGTTCCCCGGAAGGGGTCGGCTACGAGCAGTACTTC	CASSSPEGVGYEQYF
NA	TRBD2	TRBV24-1	TRBJ2-1	TGTGCCACCAGTGATTTGGGCTCGCGGGAGCGACCGTACAATGAGCAGTTCTTC	CATSDLGSRERPYNEQFF
NA	TRBD2	TRBV6-9	TRBJ2-2	TGTGCCAGCAGCCGAAACACCGAGGCTAGCGGTCACACCGGGGAGCTGTTTTTT	CASSRNTEASGHTGELFF
NA	TRBD1	TRBV19	TRBJ1-1	TGTGCCAGTATGCTCGGGACAGGGGGCTGGGTTGAAGCTTTCTTT	CASMLGTGGWVEAFF
NA	NA	TRBV15	TRBJ1-6	TGTGCCACCAGCAGAGATTCGGTCAGAGGTTCACCCCTCCACTTT	CATSRDSVRGSPLHF
NA	NA	TRBV11-2	TRBJ2-5	TGTGCCAGCAGCTTCTTTTCGTACCAAGAGACCCAGTACTTC	CASSFFSYQETQYF
NA	TRBD2	TRBV5-4	TRBJ2-3	TGTGCCAGCAGCTCCTGGACAGTACGGGAGGGTACGCAGTATTTT	CASSSWTVREGTQYF
NA	NA	TRBV18	TRBJ2-1	TGTGCCAGCTCACCTGGCCTTCAGGGGCTATACAATGAGCAGTTCTTC	CASSPGLQGLYNEQFF
NA	TRBD1	TRBV19	TRBJ2-2	TGTGCCAGTAGTAGGGCAGGGGGCTGGCCCGGGGAGCTGTTTTTT	CASSRAGGWPGELFF
NA	NA	TRBV24-1	TRBJ2-1	TGTGCCACCAGTGATTTAACGGCCTACAATGAGCAGTTCTTC	CATSDLTAYNEQFF
NA	NA	TRBV9	TRBJ1-2	TGTGCCAGCAGCGTACAGGGGTCTAACTATGGCTACACCTTC	CASSVQGSNYGYTF
NA	TRBD1	TRBV19	TRBJ1-4	TGTGCCAGTAGTATTGGGGACAGCATATTTATGGCTGAAAAACTGTTTTTT	CASSIGDSIFMAEKLFF
NA	TRBD1	TRBV28	TRBJ2-1	TGTGCCAGCAGTCTTACAGGGGGCCATGAGCAGTTCTTC	CASSLTGGHEQFF
NA	TRBD1	TRBV5-1	TRBJ2-1	TGCGCCAGCAGCCGGGACAGGGCTTACAATGAGCAGTTCTTC	CASSRDRAYNEQFF
NA	TRBD1	TRBV3-1/TRBV3-2	TRBJ1-6	TGTGCCAGCAGCCAAACGGGACAGGGATCAAATTCACCCCTCCACTTT	CASSQTGQGSNSPLHF
NA	NA	TRBV5-8	TRBJ1-1	TGTGCCAGCAGCACGGGGGGGCAGGGCACTGAAGCTTTCTTT	CASSTGGQGTEAFF
NA	TRBD2	TRBV11-3	TRBJ2-3	TGTGCCAGCAGCTTAGCAGGAGCGGGAGGGCCAACTAGGGATACGCAGTATTTT	CASSLAGAGGPTRDTQYF
NA	NA	TRBV2	TRBJ1-2	TGTGCCAGCATATCGGGGGAGCGCTACACCTTC	CASISGERYTF
NA	NA	TRBV19	TRBJ1-1	TGTGCCACCAACGGGGATTCCACTGAAGCTTTCTTT	CATNGDSTEAFF
NA	NA	TRBV27	TRBJ1-2	TGTGCCAGCAGTTTAAGGGGCCGTGCCTATGGCTACACCTTC	CASSLRGRAYGYTF
NA	NA	TRBV19	TRBJ2-5	TGTGCCAGTAGTATAGAATTTGTGACGCGGGTGGAGACCCAGTACTTC	CASSIEFVTRVETQYF
NA	NA	TRBV5-1	TRBJ2-3	TGCGCCAGCGGGGACCTAAGCGGGAGCACAGATACGCAGTATTTT	CASGDLSGSTDTQYF
NA	TRBD2	TRBV9	TRBJ2-2	TGTGCCAGCAGCGCCCGGATCAACTACCTAGCGGGGACTTACGGGGCCGGGGAGCTGTTTTTT	CASSARINYLAGTYGAGELFF
NA	TRBD2	TRBV5-5	TRBJ2-7	TGTGCCAGCAGCCTCAGGACTAGCGGTGCCTCGTACTACGAGCAGTACTTC	CASSLRTSGASYYEQYF
NA	TRBD1	TRBV7-2	TRBJ2-1	TGTGCCAGCAGCTTCAGGGGGTCAATATATGAGCAGTTCTTC	CASSFRGSIYEQFF
NA	TRBD2	TRBV7-9	TRBJ2-1	TGTGCCACCGAAAACTGGGCGGGAGGAGAAGGAAATGAGCAGTTCTTC	CATENWAGGEGNEQFF
NA	TRBD1	TRBV28	TRBJ2-3	TGTGCCAGCAGTTTTCCGGGACAGGCTCCCTCCACACACACAGATACGCAGTATTTT	CASSFPGQAPSTHTDTQYF
once	TRBD2	TRBV6-5	TRBJ2-1	TGTGCCAGCAGTTACCAGCGGGAGTACAATGAGCAGTTCTTC	CASSYQREYNEQFF
NA	NA	TRBV10-1	TRBJ2-1	TGCGCCAGCAGCACCGGGACATTAGCTTCTAGGGCCCAGTTCTTC	CASSTGTLASRAQFF
NA	NA	TRBV19	TRBJ1-1	TGTGCCAGTAGTCCAATACAGGAGGGAAGCACTGAAGCTTTCTTT	CASSPIQEGSTEAFF
NA	NA	TRBV7-9	TRBJ2-1	TGTGCCAGCAGCCTCCAGTTCTTC	CASSLQFF
NA	NA	TRBV3-1/TRBV3-2	TRBJ2-1	TGTGCCAGCAGCCAAATTTGGGGGGACAATGAGCAGTTCTTC	CASSQIWGDNEQFF